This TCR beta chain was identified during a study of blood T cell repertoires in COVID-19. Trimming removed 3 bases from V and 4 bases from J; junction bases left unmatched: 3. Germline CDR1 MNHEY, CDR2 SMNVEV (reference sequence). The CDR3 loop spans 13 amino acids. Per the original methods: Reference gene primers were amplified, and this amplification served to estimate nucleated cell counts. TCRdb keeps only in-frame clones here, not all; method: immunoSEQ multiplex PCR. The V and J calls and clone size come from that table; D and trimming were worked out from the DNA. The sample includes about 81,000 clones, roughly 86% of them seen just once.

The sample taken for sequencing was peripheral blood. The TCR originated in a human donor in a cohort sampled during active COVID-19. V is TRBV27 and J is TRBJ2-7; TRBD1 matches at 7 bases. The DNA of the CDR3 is TGTGCCAGCAGTTTTGGACAGGTTTACGAGCAGTACTTC. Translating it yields CASSFGQVYEQYF.